A selection of T cell receptor beta chains follows, all from one sample in a study of cytomegalovirus exposure and HLA in healthy donors. Assay: immunoSEQ multiplex PCR; the TCRdb copy retains only in-frame clones and omits some. The table records about 190,000 clones, 70% to 80% of them present only once. Sequenced input: PBMCs. Receptor source: a woman aged 25 to 39 in good health and CMV-seropositive. Each CDR3 is given with its conserved first and last residue. The D gene is left open where the match is weak. Part of the rows lack a size; the others show once, few, many or a class for expanded clones.

V,J,size,D,DNA,CDR3
TRBV28,TRBJ1-2,NA,TRBD1,TGTGCCAGCAGTTCGGGGGACAGGGGGTATGGCTACACCTTC,CASSSGDRGYGYTF
TRBV7-9,TRBJ2-2,NA,TRBD2,TGTGCCAGCAGCCCTGCTAGCGGGGAGATGAACACCGGGGAGCTGTTTTTT,CASSPASGEMNTGELFF
TRBV7-2,TRBJ1-1,NA,NA,TGTGCCAGCAGCTTAGTCAGGGAACGAGGAGCTTTCTTT,CASSLVRERGAFF
TRBV7-3,TRBJ2-5,NA,TRBD1,TGTGCCAGCAGCTCGGGACAGGGGGAGACCCAGTACTTC,CASSSGQGETQYF
TRBV19,TRBJ2-3,NA,NA,TGTGCCAGTAGTATAGATCTGTTTAGCACAGATACGCAGTATTTT,CASSIDLFSTDTQYF
TRBV15,TRBJ1-6,NA,NA,TGTGCCACCAGCAGAGTGAGCGGGGACTCGTGGAGCTCCTATAATTCACCCCTCCACTTT,CATSRVSGDSWSSYNSPLHF
TRBV28,TRBJ2-7,NA,TRBD1,TGTGCCAGCAGTCTCCCTACCCGACAGGGGGCAAGGGAGCAGTACTTC,CASSLPTRQGAREQYF
TRBV7-9,TRBJ2-1,once,TRBD2,TGTGCCAGCAGCTTCCGTAGAGCGGTCGGGAGGAATGAGCAGTTCTTC,CASSFRRAVGRNEQFF
TRBV30,TRBJ2-5,once,TRBD2,TGTGCCTGGAGTGCCGGGTGGGAGGGGACCCAGTACTTC,CAWSAGWEGTQYF
TRBV18,TRBJ2-1,once,NA,TGTGCCAGCTCACCACCTCCAGGGGAAATTTACAATGAGCAGTTCTTC,CASSPPPGEIYNEQFF
TRBV5-1,TRBJ2-5,NA,TRBD2,TGCGCCAGCAGCTTGGAGCGGGGGGTTCAAGAGACCCAGTACTTC,CASSLERGVQETQYF
TRBV12-5,TRBJ2-2,NA,TRBD1,TGTGCTAGTGGTTCGTCGACAGGGGGCGGGGAGCTGTTTTTT,CASGSSTGGGELFF
TRBV9,TRBJ2-7,once,NA,TGTGCCAGCAGCGTAGGCGTACTAGCCTACGAGCAGTACTTC,CASSVGVLAYEQYF
TRBV9,TRBJ1-1,NA,NA,TGTGCCAGCAGTACCCGGGGGGGGAAGAGCACTGAAGCTTTCTTT,CASSTRGGKSTEAFF
TRBV6-5,TRBJ2-5,few,TRBD2,TGTGCCACCGGACTAGCGGGGACCCAGTACTTC,CATGLAGTQYF
TRBV18,TRBJ2-2,NA,TRBD2,TGTGCCAGCTCACCGGGACTAGCGGGAGCGACCGGGGAGCTGTTTTTT,CASSPGLAGATGELFF
TRBV19,TRBJ1-2,NA,NA,TGTGCCAGTAGTCCTCGCGGGGGCGCGAACTATGGCTACACCTTC,CASSPRGGANYGYTF
TRBV10-3,TRBJ2-5,NA,NA,TGTGCCAGCTCGCAGGAGGGAGGAGAGACCCAGTACTTC,CASSQEGGETQYF
TRBV4-2,TRBJ1-3,NA,TRBD1,TGTGCCAGCAGCCACATAGACAGGGGCTCTGGAAACACCATATATTTT,CASSHIDRGSGNTIYF
TRBV27,TRBJ1-2,NA,TRBD1,TGTGCCAGCAGTCGAACAGGGGGCGTCTATGGCTACACCTTC,CASSRTGGVYGYTF
TRBV19,TRBJ1-1,NA,NA,TGTGCCAGTACCCATGGAGGAGGGAAAAACACTGAAGCTTTCTTT,CASTHGGGKNTEAFF
TRBV7-9,TRBJ2-2,NA,NA,TGTGCCAGCAGCTTATACGAGACCGGGGAGCTGTTTTTT,CASSLYETGELFF
TRBV5-1,TRBJ2-7,NA,NA,TGCGCCAGCAGCTTGTCCCCGGCCACAGGGTCGAGAGAGCAGTACTTC,CASSLSPATGSREQYF
TRBV6-4,TRBJ2-1,NA,NA,TGTGCCAGCAGTGAGGTGGGGGCCAATGAGCAGTTCTTC,CASSEVGANEQFF
TRBV5-1,TRBJ1-1,NA,NA,TGCGCCAGCAGCCCGGGGGGCGGGGGAGGGAACACTGAAGCTTTCTTT,CASSPGGGGGNTEAFF
TRBV4-3,TRBJ2-6,NA,NA,TGCGCCAGCAGCCAAGACGGGGACTCAGGGGCCAACGTCCTGACTTTC,CASSQDGDSGANVLTF
TRBV6-1,TRBJ2-6,few,TRBD2,TGTGCCAGCAGTGCCCGACCTAGCGGGAGTTCTGGGGCCAACGTCCTGACTTTC,CASSARPSGSSGANVLTF
TRBV4-1,TRBJ2-2,NA,TRBD2,TGCGCCAGCAGCCGGGGGACTAGCGGGTTTAACACCGGGGAGCTGTTTTTT,CASSRGTSGFNTGELFF
TRBV18,TRBJ1-2,NA,TRBD1,TGTGCCAGCTCACTAGAACAGGGGGCTTATGGCTACACCTTC,CASSLEQGAYGYTF
TRBV5-1,TRBJ1-1,NA,NA,TGCGCCAGCAGCTTACAGGGTGTTGGCACTGAAGCTTTCTTT,CASSLQGVGTEAFF
TRBV5-1,TRBJ1-1,once,TRBD1,TGCGCCAGCCGACAGGGGCCGCCGAACACTGAAGCTTTCTTT,CASRQGPPNTEAFF
TRBV6-1,TRBJ2-5,NA,TRBD2,TGTGCCAGCAACCAAGTCCGGGGGGTCGAGACCCAGTACTTC,CASNQVRGVETQYF
TRBV7-9,TRBJ2-7,NA,TRBD2,TGTGCCAGCAGCTTAGGAGCGGGAAAGGCCGTCGACGAGCAGTACTTC,CASSLGAGKAVDEQYF
TRBV6-4,TRBJ1-1,NA,TRBD1,TGTGCCAGCAGTGCGTACAGGGGGACTGAAGCTTTCTTT,CASSAYRGTEAFF
TRBV5-4,TRBJ2-2,NA,TRBD1,TGTGCCAGCAGCTTGGACGTGACAGGGACCGGGGAGCTGTTTTTT,CASSLDVTGTGELFF
TRBV27,TRBJ1-3,NA,TRBD1,TGTGCCAGCAGTTCCGGGACAGGGTTTTACACCATATATTTT,CASSSGTGFYTIYF
TRBV18,TRBJ1-5,NA,TRBD1,TGTGCCAGCTCACGGGGACAGGGAATGAGTGGTCAGCCCCAGCATTTT,CASSRGQGMSGQPQHF
TRBV29-1,TRBJ2-1,few,TRBD2,TGCAGCGTCAGACATGGTTATAAGCGGCTAGCGGGAGAAAATGAGCAGTTCTTC,CSVRHGYKRLAGENEQFF
TRBV19,TRBJ1-1,NA,TRBD1,TGTGCCAGTAGTAAGCACCATGGGACAGGGGTTACTGAAGCTTTCTTT,CASSKHHGTGVTEAFF
TRBV5-8,TRBJ1-6,few,TRBD1,TGTGCCAGCAGCAACCGACAGGGATATTCACCCCTCCACTTT,CASSNRQGYSPLHF
TRBV7-2,TRBJ2-1,NA,TRBD2,TGTGCCAGCAGCTTCCTAGCGGGATTGAGTCGGAATGGTGAGCAGTTCTTC,CASSFLAGLSRNGEQFF
TRBV28,TRBJ2-2,NA,NA,TGTGCCAGCAGGCTCAGGGAAACCGGGGAGCTGTTTTTT,CASRLRETGELFF
TRBV7-3,TRBJ1-1,NA,TRBD1,TGTGCCAGCAGCTTAACCCGGACAGGGGGGCCCCCTACTGAAGCTTTCTTT,CASSLTRTGGPPTEAFF
TRBV27,TRBJ1-6,NA,TRBD1,TGTGCCAGCAGTCCGGGGACAGGGGGCCTGGCTTCACCCCTCCACTTT,CASSPGTGGLASPLHF
TRBV9,TRBJ1-3,NA,TRBD1,TGTGCCAGCAGCACCGGACAGGGGGTCTCTGGAAACACCATATATTTT,CASSTGQGVSGNTIYF
TRBV6-1,TRBJ2-1,few,TRBD2,TGTGCCAGCAGTGATTGGCTAGCGGGGCTTAACAATGAGCAGTTCTTC,CASSDWLAGLNNEQFF